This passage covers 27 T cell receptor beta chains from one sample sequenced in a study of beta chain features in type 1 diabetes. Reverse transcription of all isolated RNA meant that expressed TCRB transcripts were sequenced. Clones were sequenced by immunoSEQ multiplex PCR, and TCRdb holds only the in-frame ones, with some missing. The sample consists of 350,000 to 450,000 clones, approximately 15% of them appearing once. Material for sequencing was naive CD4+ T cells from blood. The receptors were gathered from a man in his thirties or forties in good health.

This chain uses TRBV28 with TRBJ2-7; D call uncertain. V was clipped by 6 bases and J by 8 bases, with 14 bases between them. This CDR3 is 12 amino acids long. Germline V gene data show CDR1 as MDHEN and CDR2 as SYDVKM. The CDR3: CASSQSSRKQYF. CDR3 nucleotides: TGTGCCAGCAGCCAGTCCTCGAGGAAGCAGTACTTC.

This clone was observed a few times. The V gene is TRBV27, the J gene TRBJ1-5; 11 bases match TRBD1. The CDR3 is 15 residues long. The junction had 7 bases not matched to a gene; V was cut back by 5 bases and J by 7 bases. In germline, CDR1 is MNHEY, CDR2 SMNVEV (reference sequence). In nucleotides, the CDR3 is TGTGCCAGCAGTCCCCGGACAGGGGGCGAGCAGCCCCAGCATTTT. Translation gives CASSPRTGGEQPQHF.

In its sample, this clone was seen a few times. CDR3 amino acids: CASSLRGNTGELFF. The CDR3 DNA reads as TGTGCCAGCAGCTTACGGGGGAACACCGGGGAGCTGTTTTTT. The J gene is TRBJ2-2, the V gene TRBV11-2, with a weak D call TRBD2 (5 bases). The CDR3 extends over 14 amino acids. Trimming took off 2 bases at V and 1 base at J, with 5 bases between the two ends. Germline V gene lookup returns CDR1 SGHAT and CDR2 FQNNGV.

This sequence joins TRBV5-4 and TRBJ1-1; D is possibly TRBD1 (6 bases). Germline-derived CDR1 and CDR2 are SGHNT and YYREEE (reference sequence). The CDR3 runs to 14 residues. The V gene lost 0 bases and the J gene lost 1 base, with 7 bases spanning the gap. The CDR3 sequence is CASSLAQGNTEAFF. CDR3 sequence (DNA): TGTGCCAGCAGCTTGGCACAGGGGAACACTGAAGCTTTCTTT.

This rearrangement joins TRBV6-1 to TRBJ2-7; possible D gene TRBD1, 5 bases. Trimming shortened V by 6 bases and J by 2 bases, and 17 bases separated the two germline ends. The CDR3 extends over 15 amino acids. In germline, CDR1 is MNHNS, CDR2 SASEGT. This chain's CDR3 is CASRPEPRQTYEQYF. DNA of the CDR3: TGTGCCAGCAGACCTGAACCGCGACAGACCTACGAGCAGTACTTC.

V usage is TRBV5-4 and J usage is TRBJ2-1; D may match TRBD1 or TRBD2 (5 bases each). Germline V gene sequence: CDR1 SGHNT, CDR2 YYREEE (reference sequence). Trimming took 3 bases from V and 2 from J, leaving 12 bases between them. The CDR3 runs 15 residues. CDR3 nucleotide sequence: TGTGCCAGCAGCTCCGGGACCCTACCCTACAATGAGCAGTTCTTC. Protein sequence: CASSSGTLPYNEQFF.

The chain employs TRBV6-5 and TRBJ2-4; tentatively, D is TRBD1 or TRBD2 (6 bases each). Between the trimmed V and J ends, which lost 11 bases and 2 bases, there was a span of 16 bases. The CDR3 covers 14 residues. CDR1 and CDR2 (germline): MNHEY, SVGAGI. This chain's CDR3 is CAVTPGATKNIQYF. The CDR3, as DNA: TGTGCCGTCACCCCGGGGGCAACCAAAAACATTCAGTACTTC.

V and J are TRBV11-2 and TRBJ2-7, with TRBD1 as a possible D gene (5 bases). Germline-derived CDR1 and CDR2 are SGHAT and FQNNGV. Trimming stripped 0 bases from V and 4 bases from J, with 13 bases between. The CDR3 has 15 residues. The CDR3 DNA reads TGTGCCAGCAGCTTAGATCGGTTGACAGTTTACGAGCAGTACGTC. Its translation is CASSLDRLTVYEQYV.

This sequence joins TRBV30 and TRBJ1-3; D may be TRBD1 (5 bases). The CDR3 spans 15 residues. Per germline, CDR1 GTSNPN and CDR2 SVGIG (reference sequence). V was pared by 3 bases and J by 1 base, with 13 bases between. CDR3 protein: CAWRRAGTSGNTIYF. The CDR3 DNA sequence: TGTGCCTGGAGGCGAGCCGGGACTTCTGGAAACACCATATATTTT. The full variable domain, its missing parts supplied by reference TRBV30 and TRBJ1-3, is SQTIHQWPATLVQPVGSPLSLECTVEGTSNPNLYWYRQAAGRGLQLLFYSVGIGQISSEVPQNLSASRPQDRQFILSSKKLLLSDSGFYLCAWRRAGTSGNTIYFGEGSWLTVV.

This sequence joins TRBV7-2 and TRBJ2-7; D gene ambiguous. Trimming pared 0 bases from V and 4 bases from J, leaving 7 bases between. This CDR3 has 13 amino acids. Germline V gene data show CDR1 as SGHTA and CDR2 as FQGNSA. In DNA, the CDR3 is TGTGCCAGCAGCTTAGCGAAAGGGTACGAGCAGTACTTC. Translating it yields CASSLAKGYEQYF.

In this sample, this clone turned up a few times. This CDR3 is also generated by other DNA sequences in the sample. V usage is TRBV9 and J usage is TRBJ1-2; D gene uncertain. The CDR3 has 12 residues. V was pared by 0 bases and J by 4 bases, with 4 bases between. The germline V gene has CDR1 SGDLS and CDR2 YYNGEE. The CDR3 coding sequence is TGTGCCAGCAGCGTAGTGGGCTATGGCTACACCTTC. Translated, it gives CASSVVGYGYTF. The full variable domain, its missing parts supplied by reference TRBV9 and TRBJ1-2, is DSGVTQTPKHLITATGQRVTLRCSPRSGDLSVYWYQQSLDQGLQFLIQYYNGEERAKGNILERFSAQQFPDLHSELNLSSLELGDSALYFCASSVVGYGYTFGSGTRLTVV.

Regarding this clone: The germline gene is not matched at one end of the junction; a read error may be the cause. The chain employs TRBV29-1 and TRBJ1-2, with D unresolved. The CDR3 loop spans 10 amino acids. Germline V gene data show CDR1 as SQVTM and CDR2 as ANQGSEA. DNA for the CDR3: TGCAGCGTTGAAGGGACCGCGCTAGGCTTC. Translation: CSVEGTALGF.

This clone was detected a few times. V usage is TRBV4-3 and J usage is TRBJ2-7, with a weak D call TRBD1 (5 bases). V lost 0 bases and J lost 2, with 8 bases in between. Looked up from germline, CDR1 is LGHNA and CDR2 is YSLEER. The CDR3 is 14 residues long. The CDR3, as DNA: TGCGCCAGCAGCCAAGAATGGGGCCCCTACGAGCAGTACTTC. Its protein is CASSQEWGPYEQYF.

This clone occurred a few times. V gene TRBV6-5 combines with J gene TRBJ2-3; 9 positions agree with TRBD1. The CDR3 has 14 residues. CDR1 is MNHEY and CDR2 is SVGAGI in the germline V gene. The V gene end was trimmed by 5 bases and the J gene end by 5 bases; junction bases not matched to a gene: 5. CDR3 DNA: TGTGCCAGCAGTACTGGACAGGGGAGAGATACGCAGTATTTT. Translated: CASSTGQGRDTQYF.

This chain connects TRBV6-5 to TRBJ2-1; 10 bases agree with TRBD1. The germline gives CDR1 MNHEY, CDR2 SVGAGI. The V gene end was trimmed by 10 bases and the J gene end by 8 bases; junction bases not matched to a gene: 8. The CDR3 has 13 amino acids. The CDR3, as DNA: TGTGCCATACGGGACAGGGGCGGCGATGAGCAGTTCTTC. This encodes CAIRDRGGDEQFF.

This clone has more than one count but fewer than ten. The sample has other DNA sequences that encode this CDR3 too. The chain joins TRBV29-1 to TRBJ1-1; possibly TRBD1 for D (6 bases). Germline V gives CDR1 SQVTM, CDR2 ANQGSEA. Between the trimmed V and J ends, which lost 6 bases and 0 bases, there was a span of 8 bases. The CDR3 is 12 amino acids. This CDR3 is CSVTGLNTEAFF. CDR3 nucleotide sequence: TGCAGCGTCACAGGGTTGAACACTGAAGCTTTCTTT. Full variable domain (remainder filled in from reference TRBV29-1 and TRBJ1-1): SAVISQKPSRDICQRGTSLTIQCQVDSQVTMMFWYRQQPGQSLTLIATANQGSEATYESGFVIDKFPISRPNLTFSTLTVSNMSPEDSSIYLCSVTGLNTEAFFGQGTRLTVV.

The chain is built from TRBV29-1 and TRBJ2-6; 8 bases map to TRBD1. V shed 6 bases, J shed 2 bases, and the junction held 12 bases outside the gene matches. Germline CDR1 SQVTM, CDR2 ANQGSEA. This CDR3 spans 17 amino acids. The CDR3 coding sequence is TGCAGCGTCTTATCCGGGACAGGATTTACTGGGGCCAACGTCCTGACTTTC. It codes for CSVLSGTGFTGANVLTF.

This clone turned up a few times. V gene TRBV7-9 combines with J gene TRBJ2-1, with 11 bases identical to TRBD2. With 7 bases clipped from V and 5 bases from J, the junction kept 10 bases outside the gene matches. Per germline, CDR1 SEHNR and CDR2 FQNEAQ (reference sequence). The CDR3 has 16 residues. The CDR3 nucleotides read TGTGCCAGCACCCTTACCCCTAGCGGGAGGAACAATGAGCAGTTCTTC. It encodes CASTLTPSGRNNEQFF. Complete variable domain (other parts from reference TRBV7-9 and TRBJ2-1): DTGVSQNPRHKITKRGQNVTFRCDPISEHNRLYWYRQTLGQGPEFLTYFQNEAQLEKSRLLSDRFSAERPKGSFSTLEIQRTEQGDSAMYLCASTLTPSGRNNEQFFGPGTRLTVL.

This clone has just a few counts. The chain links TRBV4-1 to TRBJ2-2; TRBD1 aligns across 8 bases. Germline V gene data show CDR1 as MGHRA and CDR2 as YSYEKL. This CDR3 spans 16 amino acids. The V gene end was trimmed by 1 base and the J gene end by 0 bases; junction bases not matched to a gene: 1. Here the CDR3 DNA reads TGCGCCAGCAGCCAAGGACAGGGGACGAACACCGGGGAGCTGTTTTTT. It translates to CASSQGQGTNTGELFF.

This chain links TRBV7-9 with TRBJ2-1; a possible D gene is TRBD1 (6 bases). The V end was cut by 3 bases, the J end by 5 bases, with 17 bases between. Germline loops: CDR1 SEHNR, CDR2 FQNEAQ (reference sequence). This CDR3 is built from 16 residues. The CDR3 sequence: CASSFLVVGGNNEQFF. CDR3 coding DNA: TGTGCCAGCAGCTTTCTGGTCGTAGGGGGAAACAATGAGCAGTTCTTC.

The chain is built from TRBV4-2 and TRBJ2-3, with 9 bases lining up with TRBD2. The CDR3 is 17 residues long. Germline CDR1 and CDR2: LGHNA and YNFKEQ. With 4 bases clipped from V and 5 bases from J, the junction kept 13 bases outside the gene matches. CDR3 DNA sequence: TGTGCCAGCAGCCCCAGTGCGGCGGGAGGGCAGGTAGATACGCAGTATTTT. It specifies CASSPSAAGGQVDTQYF.

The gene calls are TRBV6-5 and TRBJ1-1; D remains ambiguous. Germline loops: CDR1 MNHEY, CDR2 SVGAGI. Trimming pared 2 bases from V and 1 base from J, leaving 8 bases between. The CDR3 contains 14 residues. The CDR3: CASSYATPNTEAFF. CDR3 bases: TGTGCCAGCAGTTACGCGACTCCGAACACTGAAGCTTTCTTT.

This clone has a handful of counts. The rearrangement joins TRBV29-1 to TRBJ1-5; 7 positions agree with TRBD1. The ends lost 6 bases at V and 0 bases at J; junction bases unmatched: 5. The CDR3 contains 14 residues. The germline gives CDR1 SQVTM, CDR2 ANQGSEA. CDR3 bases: TGCAGCGTCGAAACAGGGGCTAGCAATCAGCCCCAGCATTTT. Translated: CSVETGASNQPQHF.

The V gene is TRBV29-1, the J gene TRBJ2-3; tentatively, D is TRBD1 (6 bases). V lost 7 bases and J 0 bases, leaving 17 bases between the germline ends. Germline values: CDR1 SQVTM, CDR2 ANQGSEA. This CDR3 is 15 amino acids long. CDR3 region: CSAAPPDRSTDTQYF. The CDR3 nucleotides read TGCAGCGCCGCACCCCCGGACAGAAGCACAGATACGCAGTATTTT.

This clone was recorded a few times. The CDR3 loop reads CASEVGPTKAKNIQYF. DNA for the CDR3: TGTGCTAGTGAAGTGGGCCCCACAAAGGCCAAAAACATTCAGTACTTC. The chain uses TRBV12-5 and TRBJ2-4; D unclear. The CDR3 spans 16 residues. The V gene's germline CDR1 is LGHNT and CDR2 FRNRAP. Trimming removed 7 bases from V and 1 base from J, with 17 bases in between.

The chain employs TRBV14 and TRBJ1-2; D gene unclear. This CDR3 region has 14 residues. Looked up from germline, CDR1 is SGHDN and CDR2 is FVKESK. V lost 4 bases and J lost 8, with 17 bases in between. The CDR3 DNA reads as TGTGCCAGCAGCCCGAAGGAACCGCCTGGGGGCTACACCTTC. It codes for CASSPKEPPGGYTF.

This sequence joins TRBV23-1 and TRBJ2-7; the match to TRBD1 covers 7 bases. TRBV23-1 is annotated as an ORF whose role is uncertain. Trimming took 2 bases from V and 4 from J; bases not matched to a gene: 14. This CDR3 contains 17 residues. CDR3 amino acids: CASSQGPRTGVMYEQYV. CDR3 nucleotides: TGCGCCAGCAGTCAAGGACCCCGCACAGGGGTTATGTACGAGCAGTACGTC.